Following are 21 T cell receptor beta chains from one sample sequenced in a study of Ad26.COV2.S vaccination and SARS-CoV-2 variants. This sample's treatment: 19 received Ad26.COV2.S at low or high dose, single or two shots; about 5 received placebo; per-sample allocation not given. Day 63 following the first vaccine or placebo injection was when the samples were taken. Here immunoSEQ multiplex PCR was the method, and the copy in TCRdb shows in-frame clones only, minus some. The repertoire holds 350,000 to 450,000 clones, around nine tenths seen once, with about 2% in the top ten. This material consisted of peripheral blood, taken in a trial of Ad26.COV2.S vaccine versus placebo. The origin of the receptors is a person aged 18-65 years who received the Ad26.COV2.S COVID-19 vaccine or a placebo.

The chain employs TRBV5-1 and TRBJ2-2; 8 nucleotides line up with TRBD1. CDR3 length equals 14 residues. V was pared by 2 bases and J by 5 bases, with 2 bases of the junction left unmatched. Looked up from germline, CDR1 is SGHRS and CDR2 is YFSETQ. Here the CDR3 DNA reads TGCGCCAGCAGCTTACGGACAGGGACCGGGGAGCTGTTTTTT. This codes for CASSLRTGTGELFF. The whole variable domain, remainder taken from reference TRBV5-1 and TRBJ2-2, is KAGVTQTPRYLIKTRGQQVTLSCSPISGHRSVSWYQQTPGQGLQFLFEYFSETQRNKGNFPGRFSGRQFSNSRSEMNVSTLELGDSALYLCASSLRTGTGELFFGEGSRLTVL.

The chain links TRBV9 to TRBJ2-1; 7 bases fit TRBD1. This CDR3 contains 14 residues. Germline assignment: CDR1 SGDLS and CDR2 YYNGEE. The CDR3 DNA sequence: TGTGTCAGGACAGGCCCTCCATCCTACAATGAGCAGTTCTTC. Translation gives CVRTGPPSYNEQFF.

The V gene is TRBV29-1, the J gene TRBJ2-1; 12 nucleotides agree with TRBD1. The CDR3 loop spans 14 amino acids. Looked up from germline, CDR1 is SQVTM and CDR2 is ANQGSEA. V lost 4 bases and J lost 7; bases outside the gene matches: 5. Here the CDR3 reads CSVGGQGAGNEQFF. The DNA of the CDR3 is TGCAGCGTTGGGGGACAGGGGGCGGGAAATGAGCAGTTCTTC.

The count of this clone is one. The genes are TRBV27 and TRBJ2-1; no firm D call. From germline, CDR1 is MNHEY and CDR2 SMNVEV (reference sequence). The CDR3 has 14 amino acids. Trimming took off 6 bases at V and 4 bases at J, with 13 bases between the two ends. CDR3 amino acids: CASRPISLYNEQFF. The CDR3 DNA is TGTGCCAGCAGACCAATATCTCTTTACAATGAGCAGTTCTTC.

The chain has TRBV9 and TRBJ2-3; TRBD2 matches at 7 bases. The CDR3 covers 15 residues. The ends lost 2 bases at V and 0 bases at J; junction bases unmatched: 3. Germline assignment: CDR1 SGDLS and CDR2 YYNGEE. CDR3 amino acids: CASSVTSQSTDTQYF. CDR3 nucleotides: TGTGCCAGCAGCGTGACTAGCCAAAGCACAGATACGCAGTATTTT. The entire variable domain, with the rest obtained from reference TRBV9 and TRBJ2-3, is as follows: DSGVTQTPKHLITATGQRVTLRCSPRSGDLSVYWYQQSLDQGLQFLIQYYNGEERAKGNILERFSAQQFPDLHSELNLSSLELGDSALYFCASSVTSQSTDTQYFGPGTRLTVL.

In this sample, this clone turned up once. V and J are TRBV30 and TRBJ1-5; D is possibly TRBD1 (5 bases). Per the germline V gene, CDR1 is GTSNPN and CDR2 is SVGIG (reference sequence). The CDR3 is 12 residues long. With 2 bases removed from V and 4 bases from J, the gap between germline ends came to 6 bases. DNA of the CDR3: TGTGCCTGGAGTAGGGGAAATCAGCCCCAGCATTTT. It codes for CAWSRGNQPQHF.

This CDR3 is CASSFYLGFEQFF. DNA of the CDR3: TGTGCCAGCAGCTTTTATCTAGGTTTTGAGCAGTTCTTC. The chain is built from TRBV11-3 and TRBJ2-1; D gene unclear. Germline CDR1 is SGHNT and CDR2 is YENEEA. CDR3 length: 13 amino acids. V lost 3 bases and J 9 bases, leaving 12 bases between the germline ends. Looking up the rest from reference TRBV11-3 and TRBJ2-1 gives the full variable domain: EAGVVQSPRYKIIEKKQPVAFWCNPISGHNTLYWYLQNLGQGPELLIRYENEEAVDDSQLPKDRFSAERLKGVDSTLKIQPAELGDSAVYLCASSFYLGFEQFFGPGTRLTVL.

The genes are TRBV11-3 and TRBJ2-7, with TRBD2 identical over 8 bases. Germline V gene lookup returns CDR1 SGHNT and CDR2 YENEEA. The junction had 7 bases not matched to a gene; V was cut back by 0 bases and J by 3 bases. The CDR3 spans 16 residues. CDR3 amino acids: CASSLDGSGNIYEQYF. Written as DNA, the CDR3 is TGTGCCAGCAGCTTAGATGGTAGCGGGAATATCTACGAGCAGTACTTC.

The rearrangement uses TRBV19 and TRBJ1-2; TRBD1 matches 8 bases. The CDR3 loop spans 15 amino acids. CDR1 is LNHDA and CDR2 is SQIVND in the germline V gene (reference sequence). J lost 6 bases, V lost 6 bases, and 12 bases had no gene match. The CDR3 reads CASRMAGQARDGYTF. CDR3 DNA: TGTGCCAGTAGGATGGCGGGACAGGCGAGAGATGGCTACACCTTC.

The rearrangement joins TRBV10-3 to TRBJ2-1; D possibly corresponds to TRBD2 (5 bases). Germline values: CDR1 ENHRY, CDR2 SYGVKD. Trimming took off 6 bases at V and 7 bases at J, with 10 bases between the two ends. The CDR3 consists of 12 residues. This CDR3 is CAISGGGNEQFF. CDR3 in DNA: TGTGCCATCAGCGGAGGCGGGAATGAGCAGTTCTTC.

This sequence joins TRBV5-1 and TRBJ2-5; D not resolved. The CDR3 runs 13 residues. V was trimmed by 0 bases and J by 2 bases, leaving 5 bases between them. Germline-derived CDR1 and CDR2 are SGHRS and YFSETQ. The CDR3 here is CASSLAAQETQYF. Here the CDR3 DNA reads TGCGCCAGCAGCTTGGCCGCGCAAGAGACCCAGTACTTC.

This rearrangement joins TRBV5-8 to TRBJ2-2; 8 positions match TRBD2. The V gene end was trimmed by 1 base and the J gene end by 7 bases; junction bases not matched to a gene: 15. Germline V gives CDR1 SGHTS, CDR2 YDEGEE. The CDR3 consists of 18 residues. The CDR3 loop is CASSLRYLAGGGDGELFF. CDR3 nucleotide sequence: TGTGCCAGCAGCTTGAGGTATTTGGCGGGAGGAGGGGACGGGGAGCTGTTTTTT.

This chain connects TRBV5-1 to TRBJ2-7, with D possibly being TRBD1 or TRBD2 (5 bases each). The ends were cut back, 4 bases at V and 3 bases at J, with 14 bases in the middle. CDR3 size: 14 residues. CDR1 and CDR2 (germline): SGHRS, YFSETQ. In nucleotides, the CDR3 is TGCGCCAGCAGCCAGGACGGGGCTAACTACGAGCAGTACTTC. This encodes CASSQDGANYEQYF.

V usage is TRBV6-5 and J usage is TRBJ2-2; tentative D call: TRBD2 (6 bases). V was clipped by 4 bases and J by 8 bases, with 17 bases between them. This CDR3 spans 15 amino acids. Germline V CDR1 and CDR2: MNHEY, SVGAGI. The CDR3 bases are TGTGCCAGCAGTTCCCTCTGGACTAAGGAAGGGGAGCTGTTTTTT. Protein: CASSSLWTKEGELFF.

The J gene is TRBJ1-1, the V gene TRBV15; D call uncertain. Germline V gene sequence: CDR1 LNHNV, CDR2 YYDKDF (reference sequence). The V gene lost 0 bases and the J gene lost 3 bases, with 8 bases spanning the gap. The CDR3 sequence is 14 residues long. The CDR3, as DNA: TGTGCCACCAGCAGAGATCGGACGCACACTGAAGCTTTCTTT. Translated: CATSRDRTHTEAFF.

The chain uses TRBV7-3 and TRBJ2-5; either TRBD1 or TRBD2 may supply D (6 bases each). This CDR3 has 15 amino acids. V lost 5 bases and J 5 bases, leaving 18 bases between the germline ends. Germline CDR1 and CDR2: SGHTA and FQGTGA. The CDR3, as DNA: TGTGCCAGCAGCCGTTTCGGGGGCAAGGTCGAGACCCAGTACTTC. This codes for CASSRFGGKVETQYF.

This chain connects TRBV11-2 to TRBJ2-1; perhaps TRBD2 as D (7 bases). Deletions cut 5 bases from V and 8 bases from J, with 22 bases between. The CDR3 spans 16 residues. CDR1 is SGHAT, CDR2 FQNNGV, per germline. The CDR3 loop reads CASSALAGAPWDEQFF. The DNA for the CDR3 is TGTGCCAGCAGCGCCCTCGCGGGGGCGCCTTGGGATGAGCAGTTCTTC.

V is TRBV15 and J is TRBJ1-2; 12 bases fit TRBD1. This CDR3 has 16 residues. The V and J ends lost 4 bases and 4 bases, in that order; junction bases with no gene match: 7. The germline V gene encodes CDR1 LNHNV and CDR2 YYDKDF (reference sequence). CDR3 protein: CATSTGTGGEGYGYTF. In DNA, the CDR3 is TGTGCCACCAGCACCGGGACAGGGGGCGAGGGCTATGGCTACACCTTC.

The chain carries TRBV28 and TRBJ2-6, with a possible D match to TRBD2 (5 bases). The V and J ends lost 8 bases and 0 bases respectively, with 17 bases between them. The CDR3 sequence is 17 residues long. The germline gives CDR1 MDHEN, CDR2 SYDVKM. CDR3 amino acids: CASGRRYGFSGANVLTF. The CDR3 nucleotides read TGTGCCAGCGGGCGGAGGTACGGATTCTCTGGGGCCAACGTCCTGACTTTC.

The chain combines TRBV7-8 with TRBJ2-7, with D perhaps matching TRBD2 (6 bases). This CDR3 has 14 residues. CDR1 and CDR2 (germline): SGHVS, FQNEAQ. V was shortened by 4 bases and J by 1 base, with 11 bases between the two germline ends. CDR3 DNA sequence: TGTGCCAGCAGCTCGGGTGGGGGGTCCTACGAGCAGTACTTC. As protein: CASSSGGGSYEQYF.

The rearrangement uses TRBV15 and TRBJ2-7; D is undetermined. The CDR3 covers 13 residues. Trimming stripped 0 bases from V and 4 bases from J, with 7 bases between. Germline loops: CDR1 LNHNV, CDR2 YYDKDF (reference sequence). In DNA form, the CDR3 reads TGTGCCACCAGCAGAGAAATGGAATACGAGCAGTACTTC. It specifies CATSREMEYEQYF.